A selection of T cell receptor beta chains follows, all from one sample in a study of lymphopenia after photon versus proton radiotherapy. Profiling relied on immunoSEQ multiplex PCR, and the TCRdb table lists in-frame clones only, not all of them. The sample lists 68,000 or so clones, roughly 88% occurring once. The sample here was peripheral blood, taken from a patient treated with photon-based radiotherapy. The receptor set was obtained from a woman in her 70s with pancreatic cancer. Each CDR3 is given with its conserved first and last residue. Each record gives: J gene, V gene, CDR3 protein.

TRBJ2-7 | TRBV19 | CASSSYGAGYTYEQYF
TRBJ2-5 | TRBV7-8 | CASSLISGQETQYF
TRBJ1-1 | TRBV13 | CASSIYRDRGWGTEAFF
TRBJ2-2 | TRBV4-3 | CASSQDFMGGELFF
TRBJ2-1 | TRBV7-9 | CASTMRFNEQFF
TRBJ1-1 | TRBV7-9 | CASSLGQGNTEAFF
TRBJ2-1 | TRBV11-1 | CASSLGLAGYNEQFF
TRBJ1-1 | TRBV18 | CASSPPWGMNTEAFF
TRBJ2-7 | TRBV7-8 | CASSLEEGLSYEQYF
TRBJ2-1 | TRBV7-8 | CASSPDSGTYNEQFF
TRBJ2-7 | TRBV6-6 | CASSYGRDGYYEQYF
TRBJ2-7 | TRBV7-9 | CASSLAREPSYEQYF
TRBJ2-1 | TRBV6-1 | CASSAAASSYNEQFF
TRBJ2-3 | TRBV13 | CASSLRIGTSGRELPDTQYF
TRBJ2-7 | TRBV18 | CASSPWTSGRNEQYF
TRBJ2-5 | TRBV19 | CASRGQGQETQYF
TRBJ1-1 | TRBV28 | CASSFSLGWSDTEAFF